A selection of T cell receptor beta chains follows, all from one sample in a study of regulatory T cells in long-lasting Graves disease. TCRdb fed the multiplex PCR reads into MiXCR, producing one record per CDR3 protein. Among 400,000 to 500,000 distinct CDR3 sequences listed, about 16% were seen once. Separately, the same data were catalogued under a study of T cells in Graves' hyperthyroidism and ophthalmopathy.

This material consisted of peripheral blood mononuclear cells (PBMCs), taken at new diagnosis, from a patient treated with antithyroid drugs. Receptor source: a woman aged 30 to 39 with Graves disease. CDR3s include the opening cysteine and the closing phenylalanine or tryptophan. D genes are given only for firm matches. The size of a clone is reported for some rows only, either as once, few or many, or as a class for expanded clones.

clone size	J gene	D gene	V gene	CDR3 protein	CDR3 DNA
many	TRBJ2-1	TRBD2	TRBV6-1	CATKRVAGGRVVNEQFF	TGTGCCACCAAACGGGTGGCGGGAGGGAGGGTGGTCAATGAGCAGTTCTTC
NA	TRBJ2-5	TRBD1	TRBV24-1	CATSDPKGAQTQYF	TGTGCCACCAGTGATCCGAAGGGGGCGCAGACCCAGTACTTC
NA	TRBJ2-1	NA	TRBV19	CASSNSRGNEQFF	TGTGCCAGTAGTAATTCTAGGGGCAATGAGCAGTTCTTC
many	TRBJ1-2	TRBD1	TRBV29-1	CSVKPGQGGYGYTF	TGCAGCGTTAAGCCGGGACAGGGAGGCTATGGCTACACCTTC
NA	TRBJ2-1	NA	TRBV6-2/TRBV6-3	CASSYGSQYNEQFF	TGTGCCAGCAGTTACGGCAGCCAATACAATGAGCAGTTCTTC
many	TRBJ2-3	NA	TRBV30	CAWKRGVHTDTQYF	TGTGCCTGGAAAAGAGGGGTCCACACAGATACGCAGTATTTT
many	TRBJ2-1	TRBD1	TRBV29-1	CSVDTVWDRSSYNEQFF	TGCAGCGTGGATACTGTGTGGGACAGAAGCTCCTACAATGAGCAGTTCTTC
many	TRBJ2-3	NA	TRBV11-1	CASSHWWGPSTDTQYF	TGTGCCAGCAGCCACTGGTGGGGGCCGAGCACAGATACGCAGTATTTT
few	TRBJ1-1	NA	TRBV18	CASSPRLGKLSTEAFF	TGTGCCAGCTCACCACGCCTCGGGAAGCTAAGCACTGAAGCTTTCTTT
few	TRBJ2-7	NA	TRBV7-9	CASSLRELSYEQYF	TGTGCCAGCAGCTTAAGGGAGTTAAGCTACGAGCAGTACTTC
many	TRBJ2-7	TRBD1	TRBV29-1	CSVWTGGHYEQYF	TGCAGCGTTTGGACAGGGGGCCACTACGAGCAGTACTTC
many	TRBJ2-3	NA	TRBV6-5	CASSSPLANTQYF	TGTGCCAGCAGTTCCCCGCTCGCCAATACGCAGTATTTT
many	TRBJ1-5	NA	TRBV11-3	CASSEHSNQPQHF	TGTGCCAGCAGCGAACATAGCAATCAGCCCCAGCATTTT
many	TRBJ1-5	TRBD1	TRBV20-1	CSASHGTANQPQHF	TGCAGTGCTAGCCATGGGACAGCCAATCAGCCCCAGCATTTT
NA	TRBJ2-3	NA	TRBV6-2/TRBV6-3	CASSEALRDTQYF	TGTGCCAGCAGTGAAGCCTTGAGGGATACGCAGTATTTT
many	TRBJ2-7	NA	TRBV20-1	CSARIENYEQYF	TGCAGTGCTAGAATAGAAAACTACGAGCAGTACTTC
many	TRBJ2-5	NA	TRBV9	CASSVVGTPQETQYF	TGTGCCAGCAGCGTAGTGGGGACACCTCAAGAGACCCAGTACTTC
many	TRBJ1-5	NA	TRBV30	CADHNQPQHF	TGTGCCGATCACAATCAGCCCCAGCATTTT
few	TRBJ2-3	NA	TRBV20-1	CSAAPSTDTQYF	TGCAGTGCCGCCCCGAGCACAGATACGCAGTATTTT